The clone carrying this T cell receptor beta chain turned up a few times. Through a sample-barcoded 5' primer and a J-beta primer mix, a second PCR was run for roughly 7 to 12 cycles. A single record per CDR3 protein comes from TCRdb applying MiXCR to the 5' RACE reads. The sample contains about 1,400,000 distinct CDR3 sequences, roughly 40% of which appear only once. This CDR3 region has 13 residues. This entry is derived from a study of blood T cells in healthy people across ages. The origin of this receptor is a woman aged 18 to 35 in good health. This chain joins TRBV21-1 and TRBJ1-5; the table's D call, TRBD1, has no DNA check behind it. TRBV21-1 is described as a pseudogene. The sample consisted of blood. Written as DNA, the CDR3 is TGTGCCAGCAGCATGTCCAGGGGGCAGCCCCAGCATTTT. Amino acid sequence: CASSMSRGQPQHF.